These 4 T cell receptor beta chains were all obtained from the same sample, sequenced in a study of radiotherapy plus CTLA-4 blockade in lung cancer. The data were produced by immunoSEQ multiplex PCR, yet TCRdb's version contains in-frame clones alone and is incomplete. The sample has approximately 97,000 clones, roughly 80% seen once. This specimen consisted of peripheral blood, obtained from a patient treated with radiotherapy plus ipilimumab. Source of these receptors: a human donor with non-small cell lung cancer who had stable disease on radiotherapy plus ipilimumab.

The V and J genes are TRBV27 and TRBJ2-1, with a possible D match to TRBD2 (6 bases). CDR3 size: 14 residues. Trimming took 10 bases from V and 0 from J, leaving 13 bases between them. The V gene's germline CDR1 is MNHEY and CDR2 SMNVEV (reference sequence). CDR3 residues: CATSLASSYNEQFF. CDR3 coding DNA: TGTGCCACCTCTCTAGCGAGCTCCTACAATGAGCAGTTCTTC.

This clone was seen only once. This sequence joins TRBV5-4 and TRBJ2-3, with D possibly being TRBD2 (5 bases). The V end was cut by 5 bases, the J end by 5 bases, with 15 bases between. The CDR3 runs 14 residues. Per germline, CDR1 SGHNT and CDR2 YYREEE (reference sequence). CDR3 nucleotides: TGTGCCAGCAGGATAGCGAATTTGAGAGATACGCAGTATTTT. It is translated as CASRIANLRDTQYF.

This clone was observed a single time. This chain joins TRBV25-1 and TRBJ1-2; D uncertain. Germline CDR1 reads MGHDK; CDR2 reads SYGVNS. V was shortened by 6 bases and J by 3 bases, with 11 bases between the two germline ends. There are 13 residues in the CDR3. In nucleotides, the CDR3 is TGTGCCAGCAGGGCAGAGACCCACTATGGCTACACCTTC. This sequence encodes CASRAETHYGYTF.

This clone appeared a few times. The rearrangement links TRBV6-6 to TRBJ2-2, with TRBD1 identical over 9 bases. The CDR3 contains 16 residues. Looked up from germline, CDR1 is MNHNY and CDR2 is SVGAGI (reference sequence). J lost 7 bases, V lost 5 bases, and 11 bases had no gene match. The CDR3 DNA follows: TGTGCCAGCAGTCGAGGGGTACAGGGGGCTGGCGGGGAGCTGTTTTTT. Translating it yields CASSRGVQGAGGELFF.